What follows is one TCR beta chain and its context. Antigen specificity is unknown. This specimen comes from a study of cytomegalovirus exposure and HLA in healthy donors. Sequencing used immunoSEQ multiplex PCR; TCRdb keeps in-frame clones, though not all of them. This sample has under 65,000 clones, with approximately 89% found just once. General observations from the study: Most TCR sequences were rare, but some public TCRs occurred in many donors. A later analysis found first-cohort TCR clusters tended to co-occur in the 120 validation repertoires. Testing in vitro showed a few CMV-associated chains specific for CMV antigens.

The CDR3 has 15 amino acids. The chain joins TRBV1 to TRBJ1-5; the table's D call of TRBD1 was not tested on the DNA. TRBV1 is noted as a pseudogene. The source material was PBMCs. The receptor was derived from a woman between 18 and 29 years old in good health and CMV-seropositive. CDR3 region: CTRSLRGHLNQPQHF. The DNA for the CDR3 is TGCACCAGGAGCCTTAGGGGGCATCTCAATCAGCCCCAGCATTTT.